This T cell receptor (beta chain) was identified during a study of beta chain features in type 1 diabetes. Study findings and constraints: Whatever favoring of shorter templates PCR might show would apply equally to patients and controls. Significant though moderate, a shortening of TCRB CDR3s appeared in all four CD4+ subsets of Type 1 diabetes patients.

Stem cell-like memory, regulatory, central memory and naive CD4+ cells were sorted via CD45RO/CCR7/CD25/CD127/CD95/CD27. This CDR3 has 15 residues. V lost 2 bases and J 6 bases, leaving 17 bases between the germline ends. Germline assignment: CDR1 SEHNR and CDR2 FQNEAQ (reference sequence). Concerning this clone itself: Its antigen is unidentified.

The investigators reverse transcribed all of the isolated RNA, so they sequenced expressed TCRB transcripts. TCRdb's table, derived via immunoSEQ multiplex PCR, lists solely in-frame clones and lacks some. The sample consists of about 650,000 clones, 9.5% to 15% of them appearing once. The sequenced sample consisted of naive CD4+ T cells from blood. This clonotype originated in a man aged 25-45 years with type 1 diabetes. The chain uses TRBV7-9 and TRBJ2-7; maybe TRBD1 (5 bases). The CDR3 DNA sequence: TGTGCCAGCAGCTTATCGGCAGGGAAGGTCTCCGAGCAGTACTTC. It translates to CASSLSAGKVSEQYF.